Following are 22 T cell receptor beta chains from one sample sequenced in a study of Graves' ophthalmopathy and Graves' hyperthyroidism (dated by TCRdb to 2017 to 2018). The sequencing machine was an Illumina HiSeq 2000. For repertoire sequencing, TCR beta CDR3 regions were amplified from RNA transcripts. HTBI primers and the Qiagen OneStep RT-PCR kit were used in a first-round RT-PCR, which was followed by a second-round multiplex PCR, size selection and purification. The public reads were reprocessed in TCRdb via fastp at Q25 and MiXCR, keeping in-frame beta chains. Under each unique CDR3 protein, matching rows form one entry showing the most common genes and DNA. The sample profile shows 580,000 or so distinct CDR3 sequences; 35% to 40% of them were found once. In total, the top ten clones hold 3.5% to 5% of the sample. The material sequenced was peripheral blood or thyroid tissue (not recorded which). The source of these receptors is an adult man with Graves' hyperthyroidism.

This clonotype was found many times. The chain has TRBV10-3 and TRBJ1-5, with D unresolved. The CDR3 contains 13 residues. The germline CDR1 and CDR2 sequences are ENHRY and SYGVKD. Trimming cost V 4 bases and J 5 bases, with 9 bases left between them. The CDR3: CAISGTKDQPQHF. The CDR3 DNA is TGTGCCATCAGTGGGACTAAGGATCAGCCCCAGCATTTT.

The chain recombines TRBV4-2 with TRBJ1-2; perhaps TRBD1 as D (5 bases). The V and J ends lost 1 base and 3 bases respectively, with 12 bases between them. There are 15 residues in the CDR3. The germline gives CDR1 LGHNA, CDR2 YNFKEQ. The CDR3 region has the DNA TGTGCCAGCAGCCAAGGGGAGGGACCTCACTATGGCTACACCTTC. Its protein product is CASSQGEGPHYGYTF.

The sample holds many counts of this clonotype. This chain connects TRBV7-6 to TRBJ2-5, with a possible D match to TRBD1 (5 bases). The CDR3 loop spans 15 amino acids. Germline V CDR1 and CDR2: SGHVS, FNYEAQ. The germline V and J ends were trimmed by 2 bases and 2 bases, with 12 bases remaining between them. CDR3 bases: TGTGCCAGCAGCTTAACAGGTAGACAGCAAGAGACCCAGTACTTC. This sequence encodes CASSLTGRQQETQYF.

This clonotype was observed many times. This chain joins TRBV6-1 and TRBJ1-1, with a tentative D call TRBD1 (6 bases). V was trimmed by 4 bases and J by 6 bases, leaving 15 bases between them. This CDR3 has 14 residues. The germline CDR1 and CDR2 sequences are MNHNS and SASEGT. CDR3 coding DNA: TGTGCCAGCAGTGGCAAACAGGGAATGGCTGAAGCTTTCTTT. Encoded protein: CASSGKQGMAEAFF.

This clonotype was found once. The chain carries TRBV15 and TRBJ1-4; 7 positions match TRBD1. The CDR3 is 15 amino acids. The V gene end was trimmed by 1 base and the J gene end by 3 bases; junction bases not matched to a gene: 2. Germline loops: CDR1 LNHNV, CDR2 YYDKDF (reference sequence). Written as DNA, the CDR3 is TGTGCCACCAGCAGAGGGGGGACAGCTAATGAAAAACTGTTTTTT. Translating gives CATSRGGTANEKLFF. Using reference TRBV15 and TRBJ1-4 for the parts outside the CDR3, the full variable domain is DAMVIQNPRYQVTQFGKPVTLSCSQTLNHNVMYWYQQKSSQAPKLLFHYYDKDFNNEADTPDNFQSRRPNTSFCFLDIRSPGLGDTAMYLCATSRGGTANEKLFFGSGTQLSVL.

The genes are TRBV2 and TRBJ1-5; D possibly corresponds to TRBD1 (5 bases). This CDR3 contains 13 residues. Germline-derived CDR1 and CDR2 are SNHLY and FYNNEI. Trimming removed 2 bases at V and 14 bases at J, with 16 bases between. For the CDR3, the DNA is TGTGCCAGCAGTGAATTGGGGACTATGGCTGAGCATTTT. Protein product: CASSELGTMAEHF. The whole variable domain, filled in from reference TRBV2 and TRBJ1-5, reads EPEVTQTPSHQVTQMGQEVILRCVPISNHLYFYWYRQILGQKVEFLVSFYNNEISEKSEIFDDQFSVERPDGSNFTLKIRSTKLEDSAMYFCASSELGTMAEHFGDGTRLSIL.

On this clonotype: Germline is not matched at one junction end, which may reflect a read error. J is TRBJ2-2 and V is TRBV19, with D perhaps matching TRBD2 (5 bases). This CDR3 contains 14 residues. Germline CDR1 is LNHDA and CDR2 is SQIVND (reference sequence). CDR3 loop: CAGSILADTGELFF. CDR3 in DNA: TGTGCCGGTAGTATCCTAGCTGACACCGGGGAGCTGTTTTTT.

This rearrangement joins TRBV14 to TRBJ2-5, with TRBD2 matching over 9 bases. The germline V gene encodes CDR1 SGHDN and CDR2 FVKESK. This CDR3 comprises 20 residues. The V gene end was trimmed by 1 base and the J gene end by 6 bases; junction bases not matched to a gene: 21. The CDR3 DNA reads as TGTGCCAGCAGCCAAGGCAGCCGCCTTATTCTAGCGGGGTCTGACAAGACCCAGTACTTC. As protein: CASSQGSRLILAGSDKTQYF. Looking up the rest from reference TRBV14 and TRBJ2-5 gives the full variable domain: EAGVTQFPSHSVIEKGQTVTLRCDPISGHDNLYWYRRVMGKEIKFLLHFVKESKQDESGMPNNRFLAERTGGTYSTLKVQPAELEDSGVYFCASSQGSRLILAGSDKTQYFGPGTRLLVL.

This clonotype has a count of ten or more. The chain recombines TRBV7-6 with TRBJ2-5; D unresolved. CDR1 is SGHVS, CDR2 FNYEAQ, per germline. Trimming shortened V by 1 base and J by 6 bases, and 3 bases separated the two germline ends. The CDR3 is made up of 11 amino acids. The CDR3 protein is CASSLGQTQYF. Written as DNA, the CDR3 is TGTGCCAGCAGCTTAGGCCAGACCCAGTACTTC.

This clonotype was found once. Just one base apart from a much larger clone, this may be a read error. A read error is likely, as this CDR3 ends without the conserved phenylalanine or tryptophan. This chain links TRBV2 with TRBJ2-7; 7 positions match TRBD1. V gave up 5 bases and J gave up 7 bases; unmatched junction bases: 8. The CDR3 has 13 amino acids. CDR1 and CDR2 (germline): SNHLY, FYNNEI. The CDR3, as DNA: TGTGCCAGCAGTTTATGGCCAGGGGGAGAGCAGTACTCC. It translates to CASSLWPGGEQYS.

This clonotype was counted only a few times. Possible read error: a much larger clone is one base away. V usage is TRBV2 and J usage is TRBJ2-5, with D maybe TRBD2 (6 bases). This CDR3 is built from 13 residues. Germline CDR1 is SNHLY and CDR2 is FYNNEI. In DNA form, the CDR3 reads TGTGCCAGCGGTGAGGAGGGATGGGAGACCCAGTACTTC. Protein sequence: CASGEEGWETQYF.

About this clonotype: The CDR3 does not close with the conserved phenylalanine or tryptophan, likely indicating a read error. The rearrangement links TRBV7-3 to TRBJ2-7, with 11 bases aligning to TRBD1. V gave up 0 bases and J gave up 5 bases; unmatched junction bases: 3. The CDR3 is 15 amino acids. Germline V gene data show CDR1 as SGHTA and CDR2 as FQGTGA. CDR3: CASSLTGQGAHEQYI. Written as DNA, the CDR3 is TGTGCCAGCAGCTTAACCGGACAGGGGGCGCACGAGCAGTACATC.

The sample holds many counts of this clonotype. The germline gene is not matched at one end of the junction; a read error may be the cause. The rearrangement links TRBV7-7 to TRBJ2-2; 7 nucleotides match TRBD1. Germline CDR1 is SSHAT and CDR2 is FNYEAQ (reference sequence). The CDR3 covers 16 residues. The CDR3 protein is CASSPQDRTNTGELFF. Written as DNA, the CDR3 is TGTGCTAGCAGCCCGCAGGACAGGACGAACACCGGGGAGCTGTTTTTT. The whole variable domain, remainder taken from reference TRBV7-7 and TRBJ2-2, is GAGVSQSPRYKVTKRGQDVTLRCDPISSHATLYWYQQALGQGPEFLTYFNYEAQPDKSGLPSDRFSAERPEGSISTLTIQRTEQRDSAMYRCASSPQDRTNTGELFFGEGSRLTVL.

This chain uses TRBV10-3 with TRBJ2-7; possibly TRBD1 for D (6 bases). This CDR3 spans 16 amino acids. V was trimmed by 5 bases and J by 3 bases, leaving 20 bases between them. Germline CDR1 reads ENHRY; CDR2 reads SYGVKD. The DNA of the CDR3 is TGTGCCATCAGTTCACCCGGGAATAGGGGACACTACGAGCAGTACTTC. Translation gives CAISSPGNRGHYEQYF.

This clonotype has ten or more counts. The CDR3 here is CASSLDQGLSGANVLTF. The CDR3, as DNA: TGCGCCAGCAGCTTGGACCAGGGCCTCTCTGGGGCCAACGTCCTGACTTTC. The chain uses TRBV5-1 and TRBJ2-6; possibly TRBD1 for D (5 bases). The V gene's germline CDR1 is SGHRS and CDR2 YFSETQ. This CDR3 comprises 17 residues. Trimming stripped 0 bases from V and 0 bases from J, with 10 bases between.

This clonotype was recorded many times. The chain uses TRBV2 and TRBJ2-7; TRBD1 matches at 8 bases. The CDR3 has 14 amino acids. Germline-derived CDR1 and CDR2 are SNHLY and FYNNEI. Losses at the gene ends were 5 bases for V and 5 bases for J; bases not matched to a gene: 8. The DNA for the CDR3 is TGTGCCAGCAGTCGCAGGGACAGGTCCCACGAGCAGTACTTC. It translates to CASSRRDRSHEQYF. The variable domain in full, completed from reference TRBV2 and TRBJ2-7, reads EPEVTQTPSHQVTQMGQEVILRCVPISNHLYFYWYRQILGQKVEFLVSFYNNEISEKSEIFDDQFSVERPDGSNFTLKIRSTKLEDSAMYFCASSRRDRSHEQYFGPGTRLTVT.

This clonotype turned up a few times. At one of its ends the junction is not consistent with the germline gene, which may arise from a read error. J is TRBJ1-6 and V is TRBV7-4, with D perhaps matching TRBD1 (5 bases). This CDR3 has 14 residues. In germline, CDR1 is SGHVT, CDR2 SQSDAQ. DNA of the CDR3: TGTGCCAGCAGCTTGGCGACGGACACCTCACTCCTCCACTTT. Translated, it gives CASSLATDTSLLHF.

In regard to this clonotype: A single base separates this from a much larger clone, so it may be a read error. The V and J genes are TRBV3-1 and TRBJ1-1; unclear D gene. V lost 0 bases to trimming and J lost 5 bases, with 1 base between them. This CDR3 has 11 residues. CDR1 and CDR2 from the germline V gene are LGHDT and YNNKEL (reference sequence). The CDR3 DNA sequence: TGTGCCAGCAGCCAAGAAACTGAAGCTTTCTTT. Translating gives CASSQETEAFF.

This clonotype was counted many times. The chain uses TRBV7-9 and TRBJ2-7; 7 nucleotides align to TRBD2. V was clipped by 5 bases and J by 6 bases; unmatched bases: 7. The CDR3 spans 13 residues. Germline CDR1 SEHNR, CDR2 FQNEAQ (reference sequence). The CDR3 sequence is CASSPRTSREQYF. The CDR3 nucleotides are TGTGCCAGCAGCCCGAGGACTAGTCGCGAGCAGTACTTC.

The gene calls are TRBV6-5 and TRBJ2-5, with D unresolved. Trimming took 5 bases from V and 0 from J, leaving 7 bases between them. CDR1 and CDR2 (germline): MNHEY, SVGAGI. The CDR3 covers 13 residues. In DNA form, the CDR3 reads TGTGCCAGCAGTAGAGATCACCAAGAGACCCAGTACTTC. Its translation: CASSRDHQETQYF.

This clonotype was counted many times. The chain is built from TRBV9 and TRBJ1-2, with D possibly TRBD1 on 5 matching bases. The CDR3 covers 15 residues. Trimming cost V 4 bases and J 2 bases, with 15 bases left between them. Germline V gene sequence: CDR1 SGDLS, CDR2 YYNGEE. The CDR3 DNA reads TGTGCCAGCAGCCTCGGACAAACACGCAACTATGGCTACACCTTC. Translated: CASSLGQTRNYGYTF.

This clonotype appeared a single time. The chain couples TRBV28 to TRBJ1-5; D gene unclear. CDR3 length equals 13 residues. The germline V gene encodes CDR1 MDHEN and CDR2 SYDVKM. With 2 bases removed from V and 7 bases from J, the gap between germline ends came to 9 bases. For the CDR3, the DNA is TGTGCCAGCAGTTTAGAGGGTAAACAGCCCCAGCATTTT. It translates to CASSLEGKQPQHF.